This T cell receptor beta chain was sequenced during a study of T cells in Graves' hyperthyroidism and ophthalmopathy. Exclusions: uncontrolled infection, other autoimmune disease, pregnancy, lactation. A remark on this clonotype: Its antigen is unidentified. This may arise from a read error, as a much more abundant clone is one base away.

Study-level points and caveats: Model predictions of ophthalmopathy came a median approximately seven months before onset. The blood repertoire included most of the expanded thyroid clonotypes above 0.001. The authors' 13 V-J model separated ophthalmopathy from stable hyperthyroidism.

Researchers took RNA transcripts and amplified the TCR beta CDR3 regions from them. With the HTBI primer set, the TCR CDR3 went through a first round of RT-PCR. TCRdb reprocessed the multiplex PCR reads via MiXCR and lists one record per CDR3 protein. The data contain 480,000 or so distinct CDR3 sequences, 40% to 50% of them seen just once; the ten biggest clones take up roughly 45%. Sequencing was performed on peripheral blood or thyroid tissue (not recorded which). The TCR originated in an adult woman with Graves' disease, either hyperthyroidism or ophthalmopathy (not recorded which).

CDR3 protein: CSALQGPANGYTF. The CDR3 nucleotides are TGCAGTGCACTACAGGGGCCGGCTAATGGCTACACCTTC. J is TRBJ1-2 and V is TRBV20-1; 7 bases are shared with TRBD1. CDR1 is DFQATT, CDR2 SNEGSKA, per germline (reference sequence). The length of the CDR3 is 13 residues. V lost 6 bases, J lost 6 bases, and 10 bases stayed unmatched.